Each of the 8 T cell receptor beta chains below was sequenced from the same sample in a study of blood T cell repertoires in COVID-19. Sequencing was performed with immunoSEQ multiplex PCR; in TCRdb, only in-frame clones are kept and a portion is missing. This sample carries around 170,000 clones, 80% to 90% of them seen once, and the ten largest clones take around 15%. The sequenced sample was peripheral blood. All receptors derive from a young man with active or convalescent COVID-19.

Written as DNA, the CDR3 is TGTGCCAGCAGTGGGACAGAGAACACTGAAGCTTTCTTT. This codes for CASSGTENTEAFF. The V call is TRBV12-3 or TRBV12-4, the J call TRBJ1-1, with 7 bases fitting TRBD1. CDR3 size: 13 residues. The junction had 1 base not matched to a gene; V was cut back by 5 bases and J by 1 base.

This rearrangement joins TRBV5-1 to TRBJ1-2; D gene unclear. Germline V gives CDR1 SGHRS, CDR2 YFSETQ. The CDR3 covers 14 residues. Trimming removed 2 bases at V and 3 bases at J, with 11 bases between. DNA for the CDR3: TGCGCCAGCAGCTTCGACACCACTTACTATGGCTACACCTTC. Protein product: CASSFDTTYYGYTF.

This chain links TRBV5-6 with TRBJ1-2; no clear D. The CDR3 is 16 amino acids. Germline V gives CDR1 SGHDT, CDR2 YYEEEE. The ends were cut back, 4 bases at V and 7 bases at J, with 23 bases in the middle. CDR3 loop: CASSPSRGLAGGGYTF. CDR3 DNA: TGTGCCAGCAGCCCATCTAGAGGACTGGCCGGCGGTGGCTACACCTTC.

The chain is built from TRBV6-5 and TRBJ2-6; D not resolved. This CDR3 contains 12 residues. Germline loops: CDR1 MNHEY, CDR2 SVGAGI. V lost 10 bases and J 3 bases, leaving 7 bases between the germline ends. CDR3 protein: CATVSGANVLTF. In nucleotides, the CDR3 is TGTGCCACGGTGAGTGGGGCCAACGTCCTGACTTTC.

The count of this clone is one. The chain combines TRBV14 with TRBJ2-5; 9 bases fit TRBD1. The CDR3 has 15 residues. The germline V gene has CDR1 SGHDN and CDR2 FVKESK. The V and J ends lost 3 bases and 1 base, in that order; junction bases with no gene match: 3. CDR3 protein: CASSQLTGGQETQYF. CDR3 in DNA: TGTGCCAGCAGCCAGTTGACAGGGGGCCAAGAGACCCAGTACTTC.

V is TRBV27 and J is TRBJ2-2; 11 bases are a match to TRBD1. The germline CDR1 and CDR2 sequences are MNHEY and SMNVEV (reference sequence). The ends lost 8 bases at V and 6 bases at J; junction bases unmatched: 8. The CDR3 sequence is 15 residues long. DNA of the CDR3: TGTGCCAGCGCCGGGACAGGGGGGGGGTCCGGGGAGCTGTTTTTT. Translating it yields CASAGTGGGSGELFF.

V and J are TRBV27 and TRBJ2-7, with TRBD2 matching over 8 bases. This CDR3 has 15 residues. Germline V CDR1 and CDR2: MNHEY, SMNVEV (reference sequence). With 6 bases clipped from V and 0 bases from J, the junction kept 7 bases outside the gene matches. As DNA, the CDR3 is TGTGCCAGCAGACTCTCACTAGCGGACTCCTACGAGCAGTACTTC. Translation gives CASRLSLADSYEQYF.

The chain links TRBV7-6 to TRBJ1-2, with 7 bases aligning to TRBD1. The CDR3 runs to 17 residues. The ends lost 0 bases at V and 1 base at J; junction bases unmatched: 8. Per germline, CDR1 SGHVS and CDR2 FNYEAQ. The CDR3 coding sequence is TGTGCCAGCAGCTTAGCAGCCGGGGACAGCTTTAACTATGGCTACACCTTC. As protein: CASSLAAGDSFNYGYTF.